This T cell receptor beta chain was sequenced in a study of shared clonotypes between healthy human individuals. This CDR3 is built from 14 residues. Trimming removed 1 base from V and 4 bases from J, with 8 bases in between. The V gene's germline CDR1 is SGHNT and CDR2 YYREEE (reference sequence). Unsorted PBMC DNA went through sequencing on ten immunoSEQ deep assay plates. Sequencing was performed with immunoSEQ multiplex PCR; in TCRdb, only in-frame clones are kept and a portion is missing. The table records over 400,000 clones, 60% to 80% of them present only once. Sample: PBMCs. This TCR came from a woman aged 40 to 50 in good health. Some clones in this sample may be carry-over from other donors' samples. This sequence joins TRBV5-4 and TRBJ1-4; D is undetermined. The CDR3 here is CASSLSGVNEKLFF. The CDR3 bases are TGTGCCAGCAGCTTGTCCGGCGTTAATGAAAAACTGTTTTTT.